This T cell receptor (beta chain) derives from a study of blood T cell repertoires in COVID-19. Some clones are missing from TCRdb's copy, which holds only in-frame ones; the method was immunoSEQ multiplex PCR. The top ten clones hold about 9.4% of a sample with 130,000 to 150,000 clones, 70% to 85% of them seen once. Germline CDR1 and CDR2: SGDLS and YYNGEE. After removal of 3 bases from V and 1 base from J, the junction contained 6 bases not matched to a gene. The length of the CDR3 is 16 residues. This clone was detected once. The rearrangement joins TRBV9 to TRBJ1-5; the match to TRBD1 covers 8 bases. This TCR was recovered from a man between 60 and 75 years old with active or convalescent COVID-19. Sequencing was done on a sample of peripheral blood. The CDR3 protein is CASSEGTGVSNQPQHF. Written as DNA, the CDR3 is TGTGCCAGCAGCGAAGGGACAGGCGTGAGCAATCAGCCCCAGCATTTT.